This T cell receptor beta chain was captured by sequencing in a study of technical replicates of blood from a few donors (dated by TCRdb to about 2017). Library creation used the immunoSEQ multiplex PCR assay. Entries here come from immuneACCESS through TCRdb and include only in-frame sequences with V and J called. Some clones fail to appear in such tables; in the studies checked, an unresolved V gene covers under half of the shortfall, and the cause of the remainder is unknown. The sample table shows about 70,000 clones, and 90% to 95% are seen once. The ten largest clones capture roughly 0.37% of the sample. Comment on this clone: What antigen it recognizes has not been identified. Per-base quality was not reported, and no clone a single base away is much larger than it.

Trimming removed 3 bases from V and 4 bases from J, leaving 5 bases between the germline ends. Taken from the germline V gene (reference sequence), the CDR1 and CDR2 loops are GTSNPN and SVGIG. Including the terminal cysteine and phenylalanine, the CDR3 comprises 11 residues. The entry retains the CDR3 DNA only, 33 bases that are in frame from base 1. This TCR was recovered from a human donor in good health. The chain was built from TRBV30 and TRBJ2-3; the D gene is perhaps TRBD2, on 5 matching bases. Sequenced input: T cells isolated from PBMCs. The nucleotide sequence is TGTGCCTGGAGCGGGGCAGATACGCAGTATTTT. This sequence encodes CAWSGADTQYF.